This TCR beta chain was captured by sequencing in a study of blood T cell repertoires in COVID-19. Whole-study context: Samples came from the United States, Italy and Spain, spanning acute and convalescent COVID-19. Sample material is recorded as cDNA or gDNA derived from T cells, B-cell-depleted T cells, or PBMCs.

As processed by the authors: Estimation of nucleated cell counts relied on the amplification of reference gene primers. Method: immunoSEQ multiplex PCR; TCRdb's copy keeps in-frame clones and lacks some. The D gene and trimming were derived from the DNA, and the V and J assignments and clone size from that table. The sample yields tens of thousands of clones, more than 75% seen once. Germline V gene lookup returns CDR1 SQVTM and CDR2 ANQGSEA. V was clipped by 7 bases and J by 6 bases; unmatched bases: 8. This CDR3 has 14 residues. Sequenced sample: peripheral blood. The TCR originated in a human donor in a cohort sampled during active COVID-19. The genes are TRBV29-1 and TRBJ2-3; TRBD2 aligns across 12 bases. CDR3 nucleotide sequence: TGCAGCGCCCTAGCGGGAGGGCCTGGGGATACGCAGTATTTT. It codes for CSALAGGPGDTQYF.